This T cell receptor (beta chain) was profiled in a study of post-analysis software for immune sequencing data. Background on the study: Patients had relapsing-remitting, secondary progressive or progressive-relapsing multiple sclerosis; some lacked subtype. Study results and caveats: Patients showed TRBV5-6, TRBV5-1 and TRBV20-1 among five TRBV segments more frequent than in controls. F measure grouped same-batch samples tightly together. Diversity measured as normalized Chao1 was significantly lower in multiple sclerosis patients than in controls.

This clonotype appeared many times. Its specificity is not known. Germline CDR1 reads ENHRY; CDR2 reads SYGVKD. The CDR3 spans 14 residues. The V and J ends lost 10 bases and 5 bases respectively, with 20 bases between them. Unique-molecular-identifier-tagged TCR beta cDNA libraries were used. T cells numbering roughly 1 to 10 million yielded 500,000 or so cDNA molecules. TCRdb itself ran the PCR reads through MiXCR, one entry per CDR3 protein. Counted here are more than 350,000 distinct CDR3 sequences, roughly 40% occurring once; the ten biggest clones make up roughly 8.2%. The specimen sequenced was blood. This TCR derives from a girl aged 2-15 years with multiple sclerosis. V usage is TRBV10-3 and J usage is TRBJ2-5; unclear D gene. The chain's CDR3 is CATRTGLSGETQYF. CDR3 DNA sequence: TGTGCCACCCGGACCGGGCTTTCCGGGGAGACCCAGTACTTC.